This T cell receptor (beta chain) was obtained from a study of beta chain features in type 1 diabetes. Findings and limits, study-wide: Across patients, naive, central memory and Treg TCRB repertoires exhibited apparently greater similarity than was observed across healthy donors. TCRB CDR3 length was moderately but significantly reduced in all four CD4+ subsets of Type 1 diabetes patients.

With respect to this clone: Antigen specificity is unknown.

Sequenced material consisted of expressed TCRB transcripts (all of the isolated RNA was reverse transcribed). Sequenced by immunoSEQ multiplex PCR; TCRdb stores in-frame clones only, minus some. The sample includes under 250,000 clones, about 26% seen only once; the top ten take about 3.9%. Purity of each sorted population was above 98%. The CDR3 is made up of 13 amino acids. Deletions cut 5 bases from V and 6 bases from J, with 8 bases between. Germline CDR1 and CDR2: SGHVS and FNYEAQ. The sample was central memory CD4+ T cells from blood. This sequence originates from a man under 40 in good health. This chain joins TRBV7-6 and TRBJ1-6, with D unresolved. The CDR3 here is CASSPRSNSPLHF. The CDR3 DNA follows: TGTGCCAGCAGCCCCCGGAGTAATTCACCCCTCCACTTT. Together with reference TRBV7-6 and TRBJ1-6, the CDR3 gives the full variable domain: GAGVSQSPRYKVTKRGQDVALRCDPISGHVSLYWYRQALGQGPEFLTYFNYEAQQDKSGLPNDRFSAERPEGSISTLTIQRTEQRDSAMYRCASSPRSNSPLHFGNGTRLTVT.